This TCR beta chain was sequenced for a study of beta chain features in type 1 diabetes. Study findings and constraints: Shorter TCRB CDR3s, moderately but significantly so, marked every one of the four CD4+ subsets in Type 1 diabetes patients. Patients showed naive, central memory and Treg TCRB repertoires that appeared more similar than those of healthy donors.

What was sequenced were expressed TCRB transcripts, since all of the isolated RNA had been reverse transcribed. The table came from immunoSEQ multiplex PCR; TCRdb's copy has only in-frame clones and leaves some out. Of some 660,000 clones listed, around 15% are singletons. This clone turned up a few times. Its antigen is unknown. Sequencing was performed on naive CD4+ T cells from blood. This TCR was sampled from a man aged 18 to 30 with type 1 diabetes.

As DNA, the CDR3 is TGTGCCTGGAGTAGAAAGGGGGGATTTCTCAATCAGCCCCAGCATTTT. Protein sequence: CAWSRKGGFLNQPQHF. V is TRBV30 and J is TRBJ1-5; possible D gene TRBD1, 6 bases. Looked up from germline, CDR1 is GTSNPN and CDR2 is SVGIG (reference sequence). This CDR3 has 16 amino acids. Trimming removed 2 bases from V and 3 bases from J, with 17 bases in between.